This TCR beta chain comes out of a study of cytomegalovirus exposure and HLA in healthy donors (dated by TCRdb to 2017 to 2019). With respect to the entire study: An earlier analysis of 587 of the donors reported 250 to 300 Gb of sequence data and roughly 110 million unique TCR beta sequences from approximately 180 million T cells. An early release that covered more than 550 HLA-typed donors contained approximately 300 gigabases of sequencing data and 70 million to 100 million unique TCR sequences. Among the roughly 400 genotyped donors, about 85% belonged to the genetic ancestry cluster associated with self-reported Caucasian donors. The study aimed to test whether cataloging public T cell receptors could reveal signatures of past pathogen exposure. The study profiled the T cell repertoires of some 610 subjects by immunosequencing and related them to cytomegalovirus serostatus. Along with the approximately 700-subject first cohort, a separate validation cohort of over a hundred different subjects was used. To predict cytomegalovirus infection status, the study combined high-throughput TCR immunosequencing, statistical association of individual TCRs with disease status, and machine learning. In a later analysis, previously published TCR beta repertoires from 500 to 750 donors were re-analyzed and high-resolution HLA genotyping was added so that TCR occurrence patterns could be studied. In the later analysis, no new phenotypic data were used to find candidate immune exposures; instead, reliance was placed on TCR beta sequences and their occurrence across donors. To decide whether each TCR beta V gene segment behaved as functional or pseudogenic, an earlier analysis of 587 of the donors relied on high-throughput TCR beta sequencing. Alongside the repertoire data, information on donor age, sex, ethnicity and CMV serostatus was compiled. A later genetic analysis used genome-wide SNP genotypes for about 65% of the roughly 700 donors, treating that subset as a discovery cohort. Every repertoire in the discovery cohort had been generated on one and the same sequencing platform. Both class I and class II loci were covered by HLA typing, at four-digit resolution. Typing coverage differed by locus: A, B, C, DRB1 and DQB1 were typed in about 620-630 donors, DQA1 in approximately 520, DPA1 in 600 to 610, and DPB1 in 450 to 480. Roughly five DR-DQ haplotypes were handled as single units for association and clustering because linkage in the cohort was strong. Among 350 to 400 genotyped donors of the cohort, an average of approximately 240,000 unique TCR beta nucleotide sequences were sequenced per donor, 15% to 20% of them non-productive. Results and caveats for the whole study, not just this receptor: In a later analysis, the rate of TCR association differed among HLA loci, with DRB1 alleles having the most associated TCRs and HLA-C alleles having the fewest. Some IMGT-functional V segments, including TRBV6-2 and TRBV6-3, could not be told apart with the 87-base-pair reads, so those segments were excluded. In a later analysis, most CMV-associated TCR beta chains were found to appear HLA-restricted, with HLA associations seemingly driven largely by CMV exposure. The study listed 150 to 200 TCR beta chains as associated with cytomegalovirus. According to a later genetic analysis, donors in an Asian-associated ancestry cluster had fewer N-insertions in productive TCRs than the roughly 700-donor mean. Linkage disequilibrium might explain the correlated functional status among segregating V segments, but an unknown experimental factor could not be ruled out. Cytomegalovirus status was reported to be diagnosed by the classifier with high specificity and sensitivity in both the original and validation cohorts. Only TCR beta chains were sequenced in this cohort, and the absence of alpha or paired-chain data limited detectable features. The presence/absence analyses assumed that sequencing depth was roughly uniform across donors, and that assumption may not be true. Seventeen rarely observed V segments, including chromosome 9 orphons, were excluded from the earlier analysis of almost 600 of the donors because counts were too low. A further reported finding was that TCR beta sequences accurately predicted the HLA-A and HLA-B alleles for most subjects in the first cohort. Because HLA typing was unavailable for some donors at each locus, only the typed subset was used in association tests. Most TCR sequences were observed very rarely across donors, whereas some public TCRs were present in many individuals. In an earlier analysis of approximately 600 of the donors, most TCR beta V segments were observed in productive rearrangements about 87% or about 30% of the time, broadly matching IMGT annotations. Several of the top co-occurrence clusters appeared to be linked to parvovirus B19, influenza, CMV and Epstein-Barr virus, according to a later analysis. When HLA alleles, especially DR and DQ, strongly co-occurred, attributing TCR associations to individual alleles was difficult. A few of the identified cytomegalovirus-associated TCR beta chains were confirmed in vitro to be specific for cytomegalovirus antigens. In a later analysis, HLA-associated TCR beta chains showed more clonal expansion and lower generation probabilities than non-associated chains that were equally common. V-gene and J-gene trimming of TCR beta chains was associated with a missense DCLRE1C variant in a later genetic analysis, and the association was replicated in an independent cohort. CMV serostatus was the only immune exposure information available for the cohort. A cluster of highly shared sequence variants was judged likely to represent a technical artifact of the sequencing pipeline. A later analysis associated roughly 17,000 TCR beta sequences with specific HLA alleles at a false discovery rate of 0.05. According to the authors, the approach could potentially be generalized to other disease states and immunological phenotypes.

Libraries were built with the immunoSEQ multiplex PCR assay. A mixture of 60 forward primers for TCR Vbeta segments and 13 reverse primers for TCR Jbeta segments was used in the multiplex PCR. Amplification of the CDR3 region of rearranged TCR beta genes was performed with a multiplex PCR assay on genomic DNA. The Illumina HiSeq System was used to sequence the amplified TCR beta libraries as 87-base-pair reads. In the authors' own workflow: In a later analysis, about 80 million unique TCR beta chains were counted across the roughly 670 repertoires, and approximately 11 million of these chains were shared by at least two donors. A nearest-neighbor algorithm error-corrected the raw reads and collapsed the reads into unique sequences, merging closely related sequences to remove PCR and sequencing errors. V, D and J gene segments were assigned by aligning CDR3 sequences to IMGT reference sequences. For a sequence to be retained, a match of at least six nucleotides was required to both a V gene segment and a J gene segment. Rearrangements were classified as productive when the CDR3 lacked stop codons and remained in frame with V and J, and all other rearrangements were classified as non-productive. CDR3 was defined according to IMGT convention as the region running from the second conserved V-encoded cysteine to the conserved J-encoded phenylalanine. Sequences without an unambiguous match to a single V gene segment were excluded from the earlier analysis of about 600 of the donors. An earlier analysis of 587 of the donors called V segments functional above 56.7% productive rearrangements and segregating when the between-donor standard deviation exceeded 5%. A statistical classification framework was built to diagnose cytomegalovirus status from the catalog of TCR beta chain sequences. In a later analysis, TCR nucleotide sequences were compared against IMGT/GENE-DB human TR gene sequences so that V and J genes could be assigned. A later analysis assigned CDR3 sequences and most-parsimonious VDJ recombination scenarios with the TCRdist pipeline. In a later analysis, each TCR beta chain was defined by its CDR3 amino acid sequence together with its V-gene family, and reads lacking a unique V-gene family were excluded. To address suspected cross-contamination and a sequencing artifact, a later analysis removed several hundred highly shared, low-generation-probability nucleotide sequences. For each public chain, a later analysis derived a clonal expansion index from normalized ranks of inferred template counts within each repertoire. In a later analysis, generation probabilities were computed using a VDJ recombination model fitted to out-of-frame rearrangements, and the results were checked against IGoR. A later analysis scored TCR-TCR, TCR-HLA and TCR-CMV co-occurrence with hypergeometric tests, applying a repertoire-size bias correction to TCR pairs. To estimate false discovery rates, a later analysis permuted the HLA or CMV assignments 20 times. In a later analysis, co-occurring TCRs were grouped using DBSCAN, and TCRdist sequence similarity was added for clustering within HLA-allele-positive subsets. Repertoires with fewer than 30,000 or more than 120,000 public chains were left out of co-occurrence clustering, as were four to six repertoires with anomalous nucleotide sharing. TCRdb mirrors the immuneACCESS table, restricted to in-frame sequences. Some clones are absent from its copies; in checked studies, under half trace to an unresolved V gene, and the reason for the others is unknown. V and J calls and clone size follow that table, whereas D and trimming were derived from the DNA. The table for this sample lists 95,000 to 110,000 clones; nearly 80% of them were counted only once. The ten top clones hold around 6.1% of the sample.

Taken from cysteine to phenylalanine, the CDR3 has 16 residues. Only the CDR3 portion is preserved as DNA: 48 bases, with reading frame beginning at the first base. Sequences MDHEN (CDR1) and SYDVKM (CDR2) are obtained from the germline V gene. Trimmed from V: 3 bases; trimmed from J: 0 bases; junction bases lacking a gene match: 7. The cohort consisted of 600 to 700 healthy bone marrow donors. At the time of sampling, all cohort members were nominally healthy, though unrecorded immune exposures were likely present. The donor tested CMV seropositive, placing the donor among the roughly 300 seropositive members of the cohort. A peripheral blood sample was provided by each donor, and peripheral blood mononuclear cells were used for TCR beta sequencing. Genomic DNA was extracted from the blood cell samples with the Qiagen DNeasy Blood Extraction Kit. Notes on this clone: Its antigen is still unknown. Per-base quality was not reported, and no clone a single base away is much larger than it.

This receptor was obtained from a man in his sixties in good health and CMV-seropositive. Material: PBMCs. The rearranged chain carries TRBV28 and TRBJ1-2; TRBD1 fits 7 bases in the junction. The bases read TGTGCCAGCAGTTTGGCCAGGGGGACTTCTAACTATGGCTACACCTTC. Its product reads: CASSLARGTSNYGYTF.